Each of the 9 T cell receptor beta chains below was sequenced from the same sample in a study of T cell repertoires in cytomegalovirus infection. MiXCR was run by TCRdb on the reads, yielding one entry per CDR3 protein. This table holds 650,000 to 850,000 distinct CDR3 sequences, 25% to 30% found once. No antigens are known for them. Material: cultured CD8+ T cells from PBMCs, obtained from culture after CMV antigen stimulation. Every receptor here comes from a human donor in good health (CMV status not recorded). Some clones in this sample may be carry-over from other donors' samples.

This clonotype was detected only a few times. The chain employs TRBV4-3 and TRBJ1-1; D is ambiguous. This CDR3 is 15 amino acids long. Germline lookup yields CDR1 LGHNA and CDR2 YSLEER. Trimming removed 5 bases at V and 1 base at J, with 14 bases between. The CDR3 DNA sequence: TGCGCCAGCAGCTTCTCGGAGTGGGGGAACACTGAAGCTTTCTTT. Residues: CASSFSEWGNTEAFF.

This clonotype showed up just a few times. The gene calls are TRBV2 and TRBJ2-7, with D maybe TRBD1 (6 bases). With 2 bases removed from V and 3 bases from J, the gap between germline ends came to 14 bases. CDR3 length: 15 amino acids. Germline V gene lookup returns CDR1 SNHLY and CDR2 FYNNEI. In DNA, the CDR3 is TGTGCCAGCAGTGAACTCTGGACAGCTAACTACGAGCAGTACGTC. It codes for CASSELWTANYEQYV.

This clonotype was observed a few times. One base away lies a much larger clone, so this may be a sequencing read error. CDR3 nucleotides: TGTGCCAGCAGCTTTGACAGGACTGAAGCTTTCTTT. Amino acids: CASSFDRTEAFF. The chain combines TRBV13 with TRBJ1-1; perhaps TRBD1 as D (6 bases). Germline V gives CDR1 PRHDT, CDR2 FYEKMQ (reference sequence). The CDR3 has 12 residues. Trimming cost V 3 bases and J 5 bases, with 7 bases left between them.

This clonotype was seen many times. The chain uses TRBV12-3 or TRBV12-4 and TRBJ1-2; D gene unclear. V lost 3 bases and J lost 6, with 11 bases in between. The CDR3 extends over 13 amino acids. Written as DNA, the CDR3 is TGTGCCAGCAGTTTGGCCGGGTTCCATGGCTACACCTTC. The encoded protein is CASSLAGFHGYTF.

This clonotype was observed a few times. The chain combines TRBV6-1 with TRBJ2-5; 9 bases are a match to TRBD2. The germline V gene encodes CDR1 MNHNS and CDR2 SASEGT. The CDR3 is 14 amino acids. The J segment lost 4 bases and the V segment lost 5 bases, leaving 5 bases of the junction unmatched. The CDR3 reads CASSRGGAPETQYF. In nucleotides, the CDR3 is TGTGCCAGCAGTCGCGGGGGGGCCCCAGAGACCCAGTACTTC.

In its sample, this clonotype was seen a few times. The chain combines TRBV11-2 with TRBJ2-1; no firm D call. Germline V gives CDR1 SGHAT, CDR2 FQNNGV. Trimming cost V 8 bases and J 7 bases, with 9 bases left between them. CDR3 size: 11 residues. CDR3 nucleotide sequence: TGTGCCAGCGATAACGGGAATGAGCAGTTCTTC. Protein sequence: CASDNGNEQFF.

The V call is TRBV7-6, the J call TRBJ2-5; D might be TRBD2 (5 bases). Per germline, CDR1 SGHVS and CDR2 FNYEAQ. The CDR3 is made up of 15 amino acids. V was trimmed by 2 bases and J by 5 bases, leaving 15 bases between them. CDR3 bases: TGTGCCAGCAGCTTATTGGACCAGAGGGAGGAGACCCAGTACTTC. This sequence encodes CASSLLDQREETQYF.

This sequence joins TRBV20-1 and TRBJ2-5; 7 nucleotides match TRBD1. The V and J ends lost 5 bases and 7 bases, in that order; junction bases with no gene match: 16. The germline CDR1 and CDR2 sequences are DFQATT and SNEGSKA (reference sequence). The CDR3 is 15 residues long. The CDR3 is CSAPGDSPTGVTQYF. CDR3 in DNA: TGCAGTGCTCCTGGGGACAGCCCTACCGGTGTGACCCAGTACTTC.

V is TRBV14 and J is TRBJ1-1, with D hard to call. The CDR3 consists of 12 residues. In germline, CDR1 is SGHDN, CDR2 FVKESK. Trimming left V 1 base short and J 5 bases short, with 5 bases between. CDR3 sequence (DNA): TGTGCCAGCAGCCAAGTGGAAACTGAAGCTTTCTTT. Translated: CASSQVETEAFF.